One and the same sample provided the 10 T cell receptor beta chains below, sequenced in a study of PD-1 blockade in mismatch repair-deficient tumors. Assay used: immunoSEQ multiplex PCR; TCRdb lists only in-frame clones, some missing. Here the sample spans about 120,000 clones, roughly 86% being singletons. The sample in question was peripheral blood, obtained 44 weeks after starting pembrolizumab. The receptor source for this set is an adult with mismatch repair-deficient cancer.

The genes are TRBV4-1 and TRBJ2-2; D remains ambiguous. The V and J ends lost 6 bases and 1 base respectively, with 9 bases between them. The germline CDR1 and CDR2 sequences are MGHRA and YSYEKL. The CDR3 has 14 amino acids. The CDR3 bases are TGCGCCAGCAGTAATTCGCGGAACACCGGGGAGCTGTTTTTT. Translation: CASSNSRNTGELFF.

The chain employs TRBV15 and TRBJ2-7; D is possibly TRBD1 or TRBD2 (6 bases each). V was clipped by 5 bases and J by 2 bases, with 19 bases between them. CDR1 and CDR2 (germline): LNHNV, YYDKDF (reference sequence). The CDR3 loop spans 16 amino acids. The DNA of the CDR3 is TGTGCCACCAGCGTAAACCCCCCCGGGGGCCCCTACGAGCAGTACTTC. Translated, it gives CATSVNPPGGPYEQYF.

The chain joins TRBV10-3 to TRBJ2-5; TRBD2 agrees at 12 bases. CDR3 size: 18 residues. V lost 0 bases and J lost 2; bases outside the gene matches: 7. Germline V CDR1 and CDR2: ENHRY, SYGVKD. CDR3 sequence reads: CAISESMLAGGKQETQYF. Written as DNA, the CDR3 is TGTGCCATCAGTGAGTCGATGCTAGCGGGAGGGAAGCAAGAGACCCAGTACTTC.

The J gene is TRBJ2-2, the V gene TRBV4-3, with D possibly being TRBD1 (5 bases). The V end was cut by 0 bases, the J end by 0 bases, with 17 bases between. Per germline, CDR1 LGHNA and CDR2 YSLEER. The CDR3 is made up of 19 amino acids. The DNA of the CDR3 is TGCGCCAGCAGCCAAGATCCCGGAATGACAGCCGCGAACACCGGGGAGCTGTTTTTT. This gives the protein CASSQDPGMTAANTGELFF.

J is TRBJ2-7 and V is TRBV5-1; weak D call: TRBD1 (5 bases). V dropped 0 bases and J dropped 0 bases, with 10 bases sitting between them. The CDR3 extends over 15 amino acids. CDR1 SGHRS and CDR2 YFSETQ come from the germline V gene. The CDR3 DNA reads TGCGCCAGCAGCTTGGAAAGACAGAGCTCCTACGAGCAGTACTTC. It is translated as CASSLERQSSYEQYF.

This clone has only a few counts. The chain joins TRBV10-3 to TRBJ2-2; 8 positions match TRBD1. Losses at the gene ends were 2 bases for V and 5 bases for J; bases not matched to a gene: 10. Germline V CDR1 and CDR2: ENHRY, SYGVKD. This CDR3 comprises 17 residues. For the CDR3, the DNA is TGTGCCATCAGTGAGGCCAACATACGACAGGGGACCGGGGAGCTGTTTTTT. Its protein is CAISEANIRQGTGELFF.

The CDR3 nucleotides read TGTGCCAGTAGTTCCCCCAGACAGACTAACACCGGGGAGCTGTTTTTT. Translating gives CASSSPRQTNTGELFF. This chain connects TRBV19 to TRBJ2-2; D perhaps matches TRBD1 (5 bases). Between the trimmed V and J ends, which lost 5 bases and 2 bases, there was a span of 15 bases. The CDR3 runs to 16 residues. Germline V gene lookup returns CDR1 LNHDA and CDR2 SQIVND (reference sequence).

This sequence joins TRBV9 and TRBJ2-1; 9 nucleotides agree with TRBD2. This CDR3 comprises 18 residues. After removal of 0 bases from V and 7 bases from J, the junction contained 14 bases not matched to a gene. Germline loops: CDR1 SGDLS, CDR2 YYNGEE. CDR3 nucleotides: TGTGCCAGCAGCGTAGAACAAACGGATGTAGCGGGAGATAATGAGCAGTTCTTC. Amino acid sequence: CASSVEQTDVAGDNEQFF.

This chain connects TRBV27 to TRBJ2-2; 7 bases map to TRBD1. Germline CDR1 and CDR2: MNHEY and SMNVEV (reference sequence). The CDR3 is 15 amino acids. V was pared by 5 bases and J by 0 bases, with 3 bases of the junction left unmatched. The CDR3 loop reads CASSVRGTNTGELFF. The CDR3 coding sequence is TGTGCCAGCAGTGTCAGGGGGACGAACACCGGGGAGCTGTTTTTT.

The rearrangement uses TRBV18 and TRBJ2-7; 9 positions match TRBD1. The CDR3 contains 14 residues. Per the germline V gene, CDR1 is KGHSH and CDR2 is LQKENI. After removal of 1 base from V and 4 bases from J, the junction contained 2 bases not matched to a gene. CDR3 DNA sequence: TGTGCCAGCTCACCACGACAGGGGGTATACGAGCAGTACTTC. Its translation is CASSPRQGVYEQYF. Using reference TRBV18 and TRBJ2-7 for the parts outside the CDR3, the full variable domain is NAGVMQNPRHLVRRRGQEARLRCSPMKGHSHVYWYRQLPEEGLKFMVYLQKENIIDESGMPKERFSAEFPKEGPSILRIQQVVRGDSAAYFCASSPRQGVYEQYFGPGTRLTVT.